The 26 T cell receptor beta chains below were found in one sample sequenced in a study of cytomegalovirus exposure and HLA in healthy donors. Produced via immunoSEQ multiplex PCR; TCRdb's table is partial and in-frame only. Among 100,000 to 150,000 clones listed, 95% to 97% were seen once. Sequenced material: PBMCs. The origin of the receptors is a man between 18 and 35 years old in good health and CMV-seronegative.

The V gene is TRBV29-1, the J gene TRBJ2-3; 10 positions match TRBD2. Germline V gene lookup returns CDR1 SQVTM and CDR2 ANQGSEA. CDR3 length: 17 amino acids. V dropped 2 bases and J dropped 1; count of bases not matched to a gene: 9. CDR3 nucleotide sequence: TGCAGCGTTGAATCCCCTAGCGGGAGAGGGGGCACAGATACGCAGTATTTT. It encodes CSVESPSGRGGTDTQYF.

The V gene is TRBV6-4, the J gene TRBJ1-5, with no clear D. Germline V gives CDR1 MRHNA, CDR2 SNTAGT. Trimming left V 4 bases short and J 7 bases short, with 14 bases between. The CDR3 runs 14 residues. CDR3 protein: CASSAEGSGQPQHF. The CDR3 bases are TGTGCCAGCAGTGCGGAGGGCTCGGGGCAGCCCCAGCATTTT.

CDR3 DNA: TGTGCCAGCGCAGAAAACAGGGGGCGTCGAGAGCAGTACTTC. Translated, it gives CASAENRGRREQYF. The chain is built from TRBV7-2 and TRBJ2-7, with 9 nucleotides matching TRBD1. With 8 bases clipped from V and 7 bases from J, the junction kept 12 bases outside the gene matches. From germline, CDR1 is SGHTA and CDR2 FQGNSA. There are 14 residues in the CDR3.

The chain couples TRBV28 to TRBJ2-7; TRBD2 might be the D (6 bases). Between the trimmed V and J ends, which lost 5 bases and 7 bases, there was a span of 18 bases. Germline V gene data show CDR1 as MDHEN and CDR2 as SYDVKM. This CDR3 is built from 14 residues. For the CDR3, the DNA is TGTGCCAGCAGTGTTCTGGGACTCGAGAAGGAGCAGTACTTC. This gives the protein CASSVLGLEKEQYF.

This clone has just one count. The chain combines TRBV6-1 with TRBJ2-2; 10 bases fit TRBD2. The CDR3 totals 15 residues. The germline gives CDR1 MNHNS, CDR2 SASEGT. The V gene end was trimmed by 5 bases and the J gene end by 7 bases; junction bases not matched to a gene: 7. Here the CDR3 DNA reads TGTGCCAGCAGTTCCACTAGCGGGAAAAGCGGGGAGCTGTTTTTT. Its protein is CASSSTSGKSGELFF.

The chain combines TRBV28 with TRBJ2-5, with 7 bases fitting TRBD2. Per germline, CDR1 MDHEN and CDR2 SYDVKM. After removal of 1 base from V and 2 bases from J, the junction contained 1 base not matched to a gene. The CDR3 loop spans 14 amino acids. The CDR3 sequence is CASSLSGGQETQYF. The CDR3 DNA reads TGTGCCAGCAGTTTATCGGGGGGACAAGAGACCCAGTACTTC.

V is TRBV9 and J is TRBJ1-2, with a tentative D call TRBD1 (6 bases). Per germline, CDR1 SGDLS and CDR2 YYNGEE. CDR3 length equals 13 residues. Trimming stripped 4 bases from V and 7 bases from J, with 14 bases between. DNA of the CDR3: TGTGCCAGCAGCATGACAGGCTCCAGTGGCTACACCTTC. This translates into CASSMTGSSGYTF. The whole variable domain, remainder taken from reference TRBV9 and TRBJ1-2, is DSGVTQTPKHLITATGQRVTLRCSPRSGDLSVYWYQQSLDQGLQFLIQYYNGEERAKGNILERFSAQQFPDLHSELNLSSLELGDSALYFCASSMTGSSGYTFGSGTRLTVV.

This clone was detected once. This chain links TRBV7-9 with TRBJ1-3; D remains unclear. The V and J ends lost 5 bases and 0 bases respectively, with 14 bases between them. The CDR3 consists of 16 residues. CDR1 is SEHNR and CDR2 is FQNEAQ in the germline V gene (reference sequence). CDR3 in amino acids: CASSLRGADSGNTIYF. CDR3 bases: TGTGCCAGCAGCCTGCGGGGTGCGGACTCTGGAAACACCATATATTTT.

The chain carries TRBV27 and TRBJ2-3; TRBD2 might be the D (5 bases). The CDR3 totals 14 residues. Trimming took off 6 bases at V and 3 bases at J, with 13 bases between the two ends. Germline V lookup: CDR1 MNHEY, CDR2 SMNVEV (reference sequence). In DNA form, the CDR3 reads TGTGCCAGCAGCCATGCCAGAGGGACAGATACGCAGTATTTT. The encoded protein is CASSHARGTDTQYF.

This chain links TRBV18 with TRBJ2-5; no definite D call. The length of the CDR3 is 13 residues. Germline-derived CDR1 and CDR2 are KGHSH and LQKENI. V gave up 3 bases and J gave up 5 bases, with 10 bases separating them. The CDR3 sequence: CASSPPPQETQYF. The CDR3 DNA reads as TGTGCCAGCTCACCCCCACCGCAGGAGACCCAGTACTTC.

The CDR3 here is CASSGGQLNEKLFF. DNA for the CDR3: TGTGCCAGCAGCGGGGGACAGCTTAATGAAAAACTGTTTTTT. V gene TRBV5-4 combines with J gene TRBJ1-4, with 7 bases fitting TRBD1. The CDR3 is made up of 14 amino acids. Germline assignment: CDR1 SGHNT and CDR2 YYREEE (reference sequence). Germline trimming cut 4 bases from V and 4 bases from J; bases unmatched to any gene: 4.

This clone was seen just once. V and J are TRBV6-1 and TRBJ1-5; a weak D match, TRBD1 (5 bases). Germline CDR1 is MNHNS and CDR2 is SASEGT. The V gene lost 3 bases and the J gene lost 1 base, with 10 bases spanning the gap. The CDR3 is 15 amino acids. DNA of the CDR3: TGTGCCAGCAGTGAGTGGGGGGACAGCAATCAGCCCCAGCATTTT. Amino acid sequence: CASSEWGDSNQPQHF.

The CDR3 DNA reads as TGTGCCAGCAGCCTCTCTGGGGCCAACGTCCTGACTTTC. Translating it yields CASSLSGANVLTF. This chain joins TRBV5-4 and TRBJ2-6; no reliable D call. Trimming shortened V by 4 bases and J by 0 bases, and 2 bases separated the two germline ends. Germline V gives CDR1 SGHNT, CDR2 YYREEE (reference sequence). The length of the CDR3 is 13 residues.

In DNA form, the CDR3 reads TGTGCCCGCCATCTGGGGGGGCATCTAGCGGGAAGGGATGAGCAGTTCTTC. Translating gives CARHLGGHLAGRDEQFF. The chain joins TRBV27 to TRBJ2-1; 9 nucleotides match TRBD2. CDR3 length: 17 amino acids. Germline CDR1 is MNHEY and CDR2 is SMNVEV (reference sequence). With 11 bases clipped from V and 8 bases from J, the junction kept 22 bases outside the gene matches.

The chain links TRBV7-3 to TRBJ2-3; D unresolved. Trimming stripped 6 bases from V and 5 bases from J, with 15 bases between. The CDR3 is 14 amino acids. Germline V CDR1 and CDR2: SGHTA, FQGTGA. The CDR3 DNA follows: TGTGCCAGCAGTCTGGGCCTTGGCAGAGATACGCAGTATTTT. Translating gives CASSLGLGRDTQYF.

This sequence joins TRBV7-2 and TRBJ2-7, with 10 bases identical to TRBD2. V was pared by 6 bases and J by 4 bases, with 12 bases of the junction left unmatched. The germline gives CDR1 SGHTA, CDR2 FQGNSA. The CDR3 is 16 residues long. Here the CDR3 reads CASRPTLGGLAYEQYF. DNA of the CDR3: TGTGCCAGCAGGCCCACCCTGGGGGGACTAGCGTACGAGCAGTACTTC.

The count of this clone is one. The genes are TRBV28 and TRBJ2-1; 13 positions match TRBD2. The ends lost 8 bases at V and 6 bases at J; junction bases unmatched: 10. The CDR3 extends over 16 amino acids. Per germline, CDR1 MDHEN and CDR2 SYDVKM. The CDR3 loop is CASLSRLAGGVNEQFF. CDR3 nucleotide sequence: TGTGCCAGCCTCTCGCGACTAGCGGGAGGTGTCAATGAGCAGTTCTTC.

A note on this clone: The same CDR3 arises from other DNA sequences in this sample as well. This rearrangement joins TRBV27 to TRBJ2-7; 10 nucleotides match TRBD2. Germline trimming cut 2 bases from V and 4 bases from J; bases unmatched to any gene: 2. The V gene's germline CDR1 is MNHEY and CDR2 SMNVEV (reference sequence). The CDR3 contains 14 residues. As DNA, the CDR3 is TGTGCCAGCAGTTTAAGCGGGAGGGGATACGAGCAGTACTTC. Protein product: CASSLSGRGYEQYF.

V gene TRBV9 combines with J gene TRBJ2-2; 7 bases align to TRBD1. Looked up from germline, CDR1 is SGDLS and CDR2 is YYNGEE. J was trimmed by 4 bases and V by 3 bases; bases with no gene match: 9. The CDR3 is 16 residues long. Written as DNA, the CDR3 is TGTGCCAGCAGCGGACAGGGTGGGATTGGCACCGGGGAGCTGTTTTTT. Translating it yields CASSGQGGIGTGELFF.

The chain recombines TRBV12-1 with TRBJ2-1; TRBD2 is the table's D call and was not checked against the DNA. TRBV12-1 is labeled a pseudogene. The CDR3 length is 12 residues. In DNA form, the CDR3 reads TGTGCCAGCCCAGACTCCCCCCATGAGCAGTTCTTC. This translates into CASPDSPHEQFF.

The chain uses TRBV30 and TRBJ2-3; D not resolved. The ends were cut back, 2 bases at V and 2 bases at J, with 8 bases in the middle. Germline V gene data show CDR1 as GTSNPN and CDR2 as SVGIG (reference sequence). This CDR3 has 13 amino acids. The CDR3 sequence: CAWSPVPTDTQYF. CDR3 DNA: TGTGCCTGGAGTCCGGTACCCACAGATACGCAGTATTTT.

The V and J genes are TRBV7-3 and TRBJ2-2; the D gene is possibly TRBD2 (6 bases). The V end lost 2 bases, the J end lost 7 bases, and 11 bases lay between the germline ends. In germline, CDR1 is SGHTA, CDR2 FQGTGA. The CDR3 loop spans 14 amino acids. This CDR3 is CASSLSLAGGELFF. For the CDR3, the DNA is TGTGCCAGCAGCTTATCACTAGCCGGCGGGGAGCTGTTTTTT. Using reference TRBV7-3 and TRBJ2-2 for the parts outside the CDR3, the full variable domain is GAGVSQTPSNKVTEKGKYVELRCDPISGHTALYWYRQSLGQGPEFLIYFQGTGAADDSGLPNDRFFAVRPEGSVSTLKIQRTERGDSAVYLCASSLSLAGGELFFGEGSRLTVL.

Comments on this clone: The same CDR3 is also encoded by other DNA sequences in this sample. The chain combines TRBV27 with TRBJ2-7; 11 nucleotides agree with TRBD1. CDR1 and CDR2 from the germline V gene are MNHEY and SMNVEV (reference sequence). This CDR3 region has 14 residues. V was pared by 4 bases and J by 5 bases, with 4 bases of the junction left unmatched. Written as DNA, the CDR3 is TGTGCCAGCAGTTCCGGGACAGGGGGAAACGAGCAGTACTTC. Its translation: CASSSGTGGNEQYF.

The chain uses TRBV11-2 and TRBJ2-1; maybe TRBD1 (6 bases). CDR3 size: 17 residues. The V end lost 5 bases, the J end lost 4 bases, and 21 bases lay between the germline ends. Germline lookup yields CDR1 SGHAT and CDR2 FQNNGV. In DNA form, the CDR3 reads TGTGCCAGCAGCCGTTCCTCCGGGACATATAGATACAATGAGCAGTTCTTC. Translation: CASSRSSGTYRYNEQFF. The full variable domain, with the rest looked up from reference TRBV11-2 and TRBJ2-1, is EAGVAQSPRYKIIEKRQSVAFWCNPISGHATLYWYQQILGQGPKLLIQFQNNGVVDDSQLPKDRFSAERLKGVDSTLKIQPAKLEDSAVYLCASSRSSGTYRYNEQFFGPGTRLTVL.

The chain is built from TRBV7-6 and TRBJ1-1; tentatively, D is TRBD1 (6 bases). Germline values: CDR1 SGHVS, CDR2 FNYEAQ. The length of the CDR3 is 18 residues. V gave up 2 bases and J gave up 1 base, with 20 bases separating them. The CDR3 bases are TGTGCCAGCAGCTTAAGGTTGGCAGGGGATGGAAGGAACACTGAAGCTTTCTTT. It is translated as CASSLRLAGDGRNTEAFF.

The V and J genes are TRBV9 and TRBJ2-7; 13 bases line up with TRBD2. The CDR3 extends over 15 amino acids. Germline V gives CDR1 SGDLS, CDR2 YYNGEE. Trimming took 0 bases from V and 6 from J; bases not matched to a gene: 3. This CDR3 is CASSVGGTSGAEQYF. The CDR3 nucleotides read TGTGCCAGCAGCGTAGGGGGGACTAGCGGGGCCGAGCAGTACTTC. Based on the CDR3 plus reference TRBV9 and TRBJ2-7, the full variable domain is DSGVTQTPKHLITATGQRVTLRCSPRSGDLSVYWYQQSLDQGLQFLIQYYNGEERAKGNILERFSAQQFPDLHSELNLSSLELGDSALYFCASSVGGTSGAEQYFGPGTRLTVT.